Listed below are T cell receptor beta chains from one sample, sequenced in a study of cytomegalovirus exposure and HLA in healthy donors. Repertoires were generated with immunoSEQ multiplex PCR, while TCRdb's copy carries only in-frame clones and drops some. The sample yields about 150,000 clones, roughly four fifths seen once. The sequenced material came from PBMCs. The receptors stem from a man between 18 and 29 years old in good health and CMV-seronegative. CDR3s include the opening cysteine and the closing phenylalanine or tryptophan. A D gene is named only where the DNA matches it firmly.

v_gene	j_gene	d_gene	CDR3aa
TRBV18	TRBJ2-7	.	CASSPEGRLDEQYF
TRBV19	TRBJ1-1	.	CASSIRWGYAAFF
TRBV5-1	TRBJ1-4	TRBD1	CASSKGQGNEKLFF
TRBV6-5	TRBJ2-5	.	CASSDARVYRETQYF
TRBV18	TRBJ2-1	TRBD2	CASQQAGLSYNEQFF
TRBV4-2	TRBJ2-1	.	CASSQLQGDFNNEQFF
TRBV5-1	TRBJ1-3	.	CASSFGRTESSGNTIYF
TRBV2	TRBJ2-5	TRBD1	CASLPTGGIGETQYF
TRBV4-1	TRBJ1-5	TRBD1	CASSDTGDGSQPQHF
TRBV2	TRBJ1-5	TRBD1	CASSQTGGNQPQHF
TRBV12-2	TRBJ2-1	.	CASRLEGLRVRDRAYNEQFF
TRBV6-5	TRBJ1-2	.	CASSSPYGYTF
TRBV7-2	TRBJ2-4	TRBD1	CASSLGQGKNIQYF
TRBV5-1	TRBJ1-4	TRBD1	CASSTGTGEKLFF
TRBV19	TRBJ2-7	TRBD1	CASSIDGTGDYEQYF
TRBV5-1	.	TRBD1	CASSLLTGSEQYF
TRBV27	TRBJ1-1	.	CASSLSGGNTEAFF
TRBV4-1	TRBJ2-7	.	CASSQEGGFPYEQYF
TRBV2	TRBJ1-5	.	CASSHGPPGGHSNQPQHF
TRBV7-9	TRBJ2-7	.	CSSSLEDRTRYF
TRBV2	TRBJ2-1	TRBD1	CASSTGWQFF
TRBV12-5	TRBJ2-1	TRBD2	CASGFSGNYNEQFF
TRBV2	.	.	CASSPRAGTYEQYF
TRBV27	TRBJ2-7	.	CASSSAGAGSYEQYF
TRBV4-1	TRBJ2-1	TRBD2	CASSQGGGGDNEQFF
TRBV4-1	TRBJ1-2	.	CASSQDKGGHGYTF
TRBV5-1	TRBJ1-5	TRBD1	CASSLAQIDRGSNQPQHF
TRBV11-2	TRBJ2-3	TRBD2	CASSLDLTSGDTQYF
TRBV6-4	TRBJ2-7	.	CASSHRAGYEQYF
TRBV5-4	TRBJ1-1	TRBD1	CASSFLDRDQVAFF
TRBV7-2	TRBJ1-2	.	CASSLVTCCRDDYGYTF
TRBV6-1	TRBJ2-7	.	CASSELGQGPTYEQYF
TRBV7-2	TRBJ2-3	.	CASSPRRVLTTDTQYF
TRBV28	TRBJ2-5	TRBD2	CASSPLTSGPSQETQYF
TRBV6-1	TRBJ1-4	.	CASSDGGTSREKLFF
TRBV7-9	TRBJ2-7	.	CASSLEGAIAEQYF
TRBV25-1	TRBJ2-1	TRBD1	CASSDGQGREQFF
TRBV5-1	TRBJ1-1	.	CASSPGVVNTEAFF
TRBV11-2	TRBJ1-1	TRBD1	CASSANRGNTEAFF
TRBV7-6	TRBJ1-3	.	CASSLGSGNSGNTIYF
TRBV6-6	TRBJ2-7	TRBD1	CASRGTGGSEQYF
TRBV6-5	TRBJ2-7	.	CASSKTGSEQYF
TRBV9	TRBJ1-3	.	CASSIGPTPTGGNTIYF